These T cell receptor beta chains were read from a single sample in a study of cytomegalovirus exposure and HLA in healthy donors. Data came from immunoSEQ multiplex PCR; TCRdb stores just in-frame clones and leaves some out. There are 100,000 to 150,000 clones in the sample; approximately 79% occur only once, and around 4.2% lies in the top ten. The sequenced sample was PBMCs. These receptors were taken from a man in his fifties or sixties in good health and CMV-seropositive. Both conserved end residues are part of each CDR3. Fields, in order: V gene, J gene, D gene, clone size, CDR3 DNA, CDR3 protein. A D gene is named only where the DNA matches it firmly. The size entry is marked missing in some rows and otherwise reads once, few, many or a size class.

TRBV19,TRBJ1-1,TRBD1,.,TGTGCCAGTAGCAAGACAGGGTTGGTAGGAGCTTTCTTT,CASSKTGLVGAFF
TRBV18,TRBJ1-5,.,.,TGTGCCAGCTCACCTAGGCAGGGGAATCAGCCCCAGCATTTT,CASSPRQGNQPQHF
TRBV5-6,TRBJ1-1,.,few,TGTGCCAGCAGCTTCCGCGTGAACACTGAAGCTTTCTTT,CASSFRVNTEAFF
TRBV9,TRBJ2-3,.,.,TGTGCCAGCAGCCCCGTATGGACTGGCTCAGATACGCAGTATTTT,CASSPVWTGSDTQYF
TRBV23-1,TRBJ1-2,.,.,TGCGCCAGCAGTCAATCGTGGAGGGAATTAGGCTATGGCTACACCTTC,CASSQSWRELGYGYTF
TRBV6-1,TRBJ1-1,.,.,TGTGCCAGCCGCGAAGGGGTGGAGACTGAAGCTTTCTTT,CASREGVETEAFF
TRBV6-1,TRBJ1-1,.,medium-sized,TGTGCCAGCAGTTTTATCAGTACCCTGAACACTGAAGCTTTCTTT,CASSFISTLNTEAFF
TRBV19,TRBJ1-2,.,.,TGTGCCAGTAATGAGGGCCCTCCCGGGGTTAATGGCTACACCTTC,CASNEGPPGVNGYTF
TRBV18,TRBJ1-5,TRBD1,.,TGTGCCAGCTCACCACGAGGGGGCAGACAGGGCAATCAGCCCCAGCATTTT,CASSPRGGRQGNQPQHF
TRBV18,TRBJ2-7,.,once,TGTGCCAGCTCATCCGGGACTCACTACGAGCAGTACTTC,CASSSGTHYEQYF
TRBV9,TRBJ2-5,.,.,TGTGCCAGCAGCGCCCCTTGGGGGGGCATACGGCACTCAGAGACCCAGTACTTC,CASSAPWGGIRHSETQYF
TRBV7-2,TRBJ2-1,TRBD2,.,TGTGCCAGCAGCTTAGCGCGGGGGTGGGTCGATGAGCAGTTCTTC,CASSLARGWVDEQFF
TRBV27,TRBJ2-7,.,.,TGTGCCAGCAGAACGACGACAGCCGAGCAGTACTTC,CASRTTTAEQYF
TRBV4-3,TRBJ2-4,TRBD2,few,TGCGCCAGCAGCCAAGATGTAGGCGGGAGGGCCTCTCAGTACTTC,CASSQDVGGRASQYF
TRBV25-1,TRBJ2-5,.,.,TGTGCCGTCGGGACTGCCGTCATCGAGACCCAGTACTTC,CAVGTAVIETQYF
TRBV27,TRBJ2-5,TRBD2,.,TGTGCCAGCAGACGGGGAGCGGGGGGGTTCCAAGAGACCCAGTACTTC,CASRRGAGGFQETQYF
TRBV2,TRBJ2-2,TRBD1,.,TGTGCCAGCAGTGTAAGGACAGGGGGTTCTTCGGGGGAGCTGTTTTTT,CASSVRTGGSSGELFF
TRBV19,TRBJ2-1,TRBD2,.,TGTGCCAGTAGGCCCCGAGAGCTAGCGGGGGGGGTCAATGAGCAGTTCTTC,CASRPRELAGGVNEQFF
TRBV2,TRBJ2-7,TRBD1,few,TGTGCCAGCAACCGGGACAGGGGCTACGAGCAGTACTTC,CASNRDRGYEQYF
TRBV5-4,TRBJ1-2,TRBD1,.,TGTGCCAGCAGCCCGACGACAGGGGAGATGGATGGCTACACCTTC,CASSPTTGEMDGYTF
TRBV5-4,TRBJ2-1,TRBD1,.,TGTGCCACGGACAGGGGTGACTACAATGAGCAGTTCTTC,CATDRGDYNEQFF
TRBV5-4,TRBJ2-5,TRBD2,.,TGTGCCAGCGGGGGACTAGCGGGGCTCTCGGGGGGAGAGACCCAGTACTTC,CASGGLAGLSGGETQYF
TRBV7-2,TRBJ2-7,.,few,TGTGCCAGCAGCTTACGCGAATTTACCTACGAGCAGTACTTC,CASSLREFTYEQYF
TRBV7-8,TRBJ1-1,.,.,TGTGCCAGCAGTCCTACAGGGTTTAACACTGAAGCTTTCTTT,CASSPTGFNTEAFF
TRBV28,TRBJ2-7,.,few,TGTGCCAGCAGTTTAGGTATAGGGGGACCCAGTTACGAGCAGTACTTC,CASSLGIGGPSYEQYF
TRBV9,TRBJ2-2,TRBD1,.,TGTGCCAGCAAAGGGACAGGGTTGGCCGGGGAGCTGTTTTTT,CASKGTGLAGELFF
TRBV5-4,TRBJ2-2,TRBD2,.,TGTGCCAGCAGCGGGGGACTAGCGGGGGGGGCCGGGGAGCTGTTTTTT,CASSGGLAGGAGELFF
TRBV27,TRBJ1-5,TRBD1,.,TGTGCCAGCAGACCCCGGGACAGGGTGAAGACCCAGCATTTT,CASRPRDRVKTQHF
TRBV21-1,TRBJ2-1,.,.,TGTGCCAGCAGCAAGAGGGAGCAGCACAATGAGCAGTTCTTC,CASSKREQHNEQFF
TRBV2,TRBJ1-2,.,.,TGTGCCAGCAGTGATCAGTGGGAGGGCTACACCTTC,CASSDQWEGYTF
TRBV19,TRBJ1-5,.,.,TGTGCCAGTAGTATCAAGGAGGGAAGCAATCAGCCCCAGCATTTT,CASSIKEGSNQPQHF
TRBV7-2,TRBJ2-1,.,.,TGTGCCAGCAGCTTAGTTCGGGAGATGGTACGCAATGAGCAGTTCTTC,CASSLVREMVRNEQFF
TRBV5-1,TRBJ2-6,TRBD2,.,TGCGCCAGCATGCGGGGGGCTCCCACTGGGGCCAACGTCCTGACTTTC,CASMRGAPTGANVLTF
TRBV6-1,TRBJ2-7,.,.,TGTGCCAGCAGTGATTACCGCGGGGGCACCTACGAGCAGTACTTC,CASSDYRGGTYEQYF
TRBV7-2,TRBJ2-3,TRBD1,once,TGTGCCAGCAGCGTACGACAGGGCCCAGATACGCAGTATTTT,CASSVRQGPDTQYF
TRBV6-5,TRBJ1-2,.,.,TGTGCCAGCAGCCCCCCGGGTAACTATGGCTACACCTTC,CASSPPGNYGYTF
TRBV2,TRBJ2-1,TRBD2,.,TGTGCCAGCAGTGAAGGGCTAGCGGGAGTCGGGGAGCAGTTCTTC,CASSEGLAGVGEQFF
TRBV7-2,TRBJ1-2,.,.,TGTGCCAGCAGCCTCACTGTTAACTATGGCTACACCTTC,CASSLTVNYGYTF
TRBV7-8,TRBJ1-4,TRBD1,many,TGTGCCAGCAGCTTAGAGGGGGCAAATTCTGAGGGGAGTGAAAAACTGTTTTTT,CASSLEGANSEGSEKLFF
TRBV7-6,TRBJ2-7,TRBD1,.,TGTGCCAGCAGCCGGGACAGGGGCCTAACCTACGAGCAGTACTTC,CASSRDRGLTYEQYF